Described below is a single T cell receptor beta chain sequence and its context. This clonotype was observed a few times. Its target antigen remains unknown. No qualities accompany the bases; no much larger clone lies one base away. The data stem from a study of identical twins (dated by TCRdb to 2016 to 2018). With regard to the full study: The study deep-sequenced TCR alpha and beta repertoires from monozygotic twins, unrelated adults of various ages and cord blood to test whether fetal clonotypes persist. To rule out contamination, replicate twin experiments were performed at different times with different library preparation protocols. What the work shows at the level of the full study, not this receptor alone: Zero-insertion analyses could be partly confounded by invariant T cells such as MAIT and iNKT, although diverse VJ usage argued against such confounding for most clonotypes. Because the same donors could not be followed over many years, the conclusions relied on cross-sectional statistical analysis. The excess sharing between twins in beta out-of-frame sequences was weaker because fewer shared sequences reduced the signal-to-noise ratio. Compared with coincidental sharing between unrelated individuals, out-of-frame TCR alpha sequences shared between twins had an excess of sequences with low generation probability. Fewer insertions were carried by abundant cord blood beta clonotypes; a weaker similar trend was observed in young adult naive repertoires, while no such trend was observed in memory repertoires. In monozygotic twins, recombination models systematically underestimated out-of-frame TCR alpha sharing, but the models matched the sharing seen between unrelated individuals.

Trimming leaves V shorter by 4 bases and J shorter by 2 bases, with the junction holding 6 bases beyond the gene matches. Based on the germline V gene, the CDR1 and CDR2 sequences are SGDLS and YYNGEE. Reading from cysteine to valine, the CDR3 counts 15 amino acids. The DNA shown is the 45-base CDR3, in frame from base 1. The library was made by 5' RACE. TCRdb names Illumina HiSeq 2000 as the instrument used. Template switching added a universal primer binding site, and the final cDNA carried a unique molecular identifier that allowed TCR cDNA molecules to be counted accurately. Specific primers in the conserved constant-segment region were used to synthesize first-strand cDNA for the TCR alpha and beta chains. To control for contamination, every cDNA library was double barcoded, receiving both a SMART-Mk sample barcode and Illumina barcodes. TruSeq adapter sequences, together with Illumina sample barcodes, were added in two successive PCR steps. The Illumina HiSeq platform was used with custom primers to sequence TCR alpha and beta cDNA libraries. Processing in the source paper ran as follows. MiGEC was used to process raw reads and extract unique molecular identifiers, and MiXCR was used to find CDR3 positions. For each individual, recombination models were inferred using an EM algorithm with the repgenHMM and IGoR tools. The analysis of shared clonotypes was done with the tcR package in R, with sharing normalized by the product of cloneset sizes. To study raw recombination free of thymic and clonal selection effects, out-of-frame nonproductive sequences were analyzed. The raw public data were reprocessed by TCRdb itself: fastp quality trimming at Q25, MiXCR clonotype calling, in-frame beta chains only. Each entry merges the rows of one CDR3 protein and shows their most common DNA and genes. The V and J calls follow TCRdb's processing rather than the paper's. In this sample the table shows approximately 890,000 distinct CDR3 sequences, roughly an eighth of which occur a single time. Around 1.5% of the sample is held by the ten biggest clonotypes.

Every donor was a healthy Caucasian. The twin cohort comprised three pairs of female monozygotic twins, all aged roughly 18 to 30 years. Peripheral blood mononuclear cells were used as the source from which RNA for TCR libraries was isolated. These data were also filed under a second study, of yellow fever vaccine responses in identical twins. As that second paper reports: The T cell response to vaccination in identical twins was reported by the authors to appear partly convergent and partly personalized. The study precisely tracked vaccine-responding T cell clones in identical twins.

The sequence was obtained from a woman in her late teens or twenties in good health. The sample consisted of PBMCs. The rearranged segments are TRBV9 and TRBJ2-7; 10 bases in the junction line up with TRBD2. For the CDR3, the sequence is CASSLASGGTYEQYV. The nucleotide sequence is TGTGCCAGCAGCCTAGCTAGCGGGGGTACCTACGAGCAGTACGTC.